The next 16 T cell receptor beta chains were all read from a single sample in a study of patients with pleural tuberculosis. From the reads, TCRdb called clonotypes with MiXCR, one entry per CDR3 protein. The sample carries around 49,000 distinct CDR3 sequences, around 6.7% recorded once. The receptors were sampled from a human donor with pleural tuberculosis.

This clonotype was found many times. The J gene is TRBJ1-1, the V gene TRBV12-3 or TRBV12-4, with a tentative D call TRBD1 (6 bases). The CDR3 contains 18 residues. Trimming took 2 bases from V and 1 from J, leaving 20 bases between them. This CDR3 is CASSLPIGTPLRNTEAFF. CDR3 nucleotide sequence: TGTGCCAGCAGTTTACCTATTGGGACACCTCTGAGGAACACTGAAGCTTTCTTT.

In this sample, this clonotype turned up a few times. This rearrangement joins TRBV18 to TRBJ2-1, with no clear D. Trimming stripped 6 bases from V and 6 bases from J, with 12 bases between. This CDR3 has 13 residues. Germline values: CDR1 KGHSH, CDR2 LQKENI. CDR3 protein: CASSVDVRNEQFF. The CDR3 coding sequence is TGTGCCAGCTCTGTGGACGTTCGCAATGAGCAGTTCTTC.

This clonotype was recorded at least ten times. The DNA of the CDR3 is TGTGCCAGCAGCTTGGGGGGAGAGGAGACCCAGTACTTC. Protein: CASSLGGEETQYF. The genes are TRBV5-4 and TRBJ2-5; possibly TRBD2 for D (5 bases). The CDR3 loop spans 13 amino acids. V was shortened by 0 bases and J by 5 bases, with 8 bases between the two germline ends. Germline V gives CDR1 SGHNT, CDR2 YYREEE (reference sequence). The full variable domain, rest sourced from reference TRBV5-4 and TRBJ2-5, is ETGVTQSPTHLIKTRGQQVTLRCSSQSGHNTVSWYQQALGQGPQFIFQYYREEENGRGNFPPRFSGLQFPNYSSELNVNALELDDSALYLCASSLGGEETQYFGPGTRLLVL.

This clonotype was found many times. The chain is built from TRBV5-4 and TRBJ1-5; D not resolved. Germline V CDR1 and CDR2: SGHNT, YYREEE (reference sequence). V lost 2 bases and J 0 bases, leaving 6 bases between the germline ends. The CDR3 extends over 14 amino acids. As DNA, the CDR3 is TGTGCCAGCAGCTTTGGGAATAGCAATCAGCCCCAGCATTTT. It encodes CASSFGNSNQPQHF.

For this clonotype: This likely comes from a read error, as the CDR3 has no conserved phenylalanine or tryptophan at its end. The rearrangement joins TRBV24-1 to TRBJ2-1; D tentatively reads TRBD1 or TRBD2 (5 bases each). Trimming took off 4 bases at V and 10 bases at J, with 16 bases between the two ends. Germline assignment: CDR1 KGHDR and CDR2 SFDVKD. The CDR3 contains 14 residues. This CDR3 is CATSEGTVRNEQFL. The CDR3 region has the DNA TGTGCCACCAGTGAGGGGACGGTCCGCAACGAGCAGTTCTTA.

This clonotype was observed at least ten times. V gene TRBV11-2 combines with J gene TRBJ2-1, with D uncertain. The CDR3 consists of 12 residues. Trimming took off 4 bases at V and 8 bases at J, with 9 bases between the two ends. Germline V CDR1 and CDR2: SGHAT, FQNNGV. Here the CDR3 DNA reads TGTGCCAGCAGCTACGGCCGGCATGAGCAGTTCTTC. Protein sequence: CASSYGRHEQFF. Drawing the rest from reference TRBV11-2 and TRBJ2-1, the complete variable domain is EAGVAQSPRYKIIEKRQSVAFWCNPISGHATLYWYQQILGQGPKLLIQFQNNGVVDDSQLPKDRFSAERLKGVDSTLKIQPAKLEDSAVYLCASSYGRHEQFFGPGTRLTVL.

This clonotype was recorded a few times. The rearrangement uses TRBV4-1 and TRBJ1-1; 10 bases match TRBD1. This CDR3 has 15 residues. The germline CDR1 and CDR2 sequences are MGHRA and YSYEKL. The V gene end was trimmed by 5 bases and the J gene end by 3 bases; junction bases not matched to a gene: 6. The CDR3 here is CASSVTGTGDTEAFF. The CDR3 DNA reads TGCGCCAGCAGCGTCACCGGGACAGGGGACACTGAAGCTTTCTTT.

This clonotype was counted many times. The chain joins TRBV12-3 or TRBV12-4 to TRBJ1-2, with 8 positions matching TRBD1. V was clipped by 5 bases and J by 5 bases; unmatched bases: 10. The CDR3 sequence is 15 residues long. The CDR3: CASSPIRQGRYGYTF. In DNA, the CDR3 is TGTGCCAGCAGTCCGATACGACAGGGGCGATATGGCTACACCTTC.

This clonotype occurred many times. V usage is TRBV6-1 and J usage is TRBJ2-7; tentatively, D is TRBD1 (7 bases). Germline V lookup: CDR1 MNHNS, CDR2 SASEGT. The CDR3 loop spans 13 amino acids. V was trimmed by 3 bases and J by 4 bases, leaving 10 bases between them. This CDR3 is CASSERDRYEQYV. The CDR3 coding sequence is TGTGCCAGCAGTGAGCGGGACAGATACGAGCAGTACGTC.

This clonotype was detected ten times or more. The J gene is TRBJ2-3, the V gene TRBV6-2 or TRBV6-3; unclear D gene. Trimming shortened V by 2 bases and J by 2 bases, and 5 bases separated the two germline ends. Germline CDR1 reads MNHEY; CDR2 reads SVGEGT. CDR3 length: 13 residues. This chain's CDR3 is CASSYPNTDTQYF. CDR3 nucleotide sequence: TGTGCCAGCAGTTACCCCAACACAGATACGCAGTATTTT.

This clonotype has a count of ten or more. The CDR3 loop is CASSSTGMGSYEQYF. CDR3 nucleotide sequence: TGTGCCAGCAGTTCGACAGGGATGGGATCCTACGAGCAGTACTTC. The chain recombines TRBV28 with TRBJ2-7, with 7 bases that match TRBD1. CDR1 is MDHEN, CDR2 SYDVKM, per germline. The V gene end was trimmed by 4 bases and the J gene end by 1 base; junction bases not matched to a gene: 7. The CDR3 is 15 amino acids.

This clonotype was observed at least ten times. V and J are TRBV28 and TRBJ1-5; D unclear. The CDR3 has 15 residues. V lost 3 bases to trimming and J lost 2 bases, with 11 bases between them. From germline, CDR1 is MDHEN and CDR2 SYDVKM. The CDR3 region is CASSLLREGNQPQHF. CDR3 DNA sequence: TGTGCCAGCAGTTTGTTGCGGGAGGGCAATCAGCCCCAGCATTTT.

Comments on this clonotype: A much bigger clone sits one base away, suggesting this may be a read error. The genes are TRBV29-1 and TRBJ2-1; TRBD2 matches at 9 bases. CDR3 size: 12 residues. CDR1 and CDR2 from the germline V gene are SQVTM and ANQGSEA. The DNA of the CDR3 is TGCAGCGGGGGACTAGCTGACAATGAGCAGTCCTTC. It translates to CSGGLADNEQSF.

A remark on this clonotype: A much larger clone differs from this one at a single base, so this may be a read error. The chain uses TRBV11-2 and TRBJ1-1, with 7 positions matching TRBD1. The CDR3 contains 15 residues. From germline, CDR1 is SGHAT and CDR2 FQNNGV. The CDR3 DNA sequence: TGTGCCAGCAGCATAGATGGCAGGGGGTTAGTACGCGCTTTCTTT. This translates into CASSIDGRGLVRAFF.

This clonotype was recorded at least ten times. The chain recombines TRBV19 with TRBJ1-5; the D is unclear. This CDR3 contains 13 residues. Trimming took off 1 base at V and 3 bases at J, with 4 bases between the two ends. Germline CDR1 LNHDA, CDR2 SQIVND (reference sequence). CDR3 protein: CASSIGVNQPQHF. The CDR3 nucleotides read TGTGCCAGTAGTATAGGGGTCAATCAGCCCCAGCATTTT.

This clonotype has at least ten counts. V usage is TRBV5-1 and J usage is TRBJ2-1; D ambiguous. Looked up from germline, CDR1 is SGHRS and CDR2 is YFSETQ. Trimming stripped 0 bases from V and 2 bases from J, with 9 bases between. The CDR3 totals 15 residues. CDR3 in amino acids: CASSLVGNPYNEQFF. The CDR3 nucleotides are TGCGCCAGCAGCTTGGTAGGGAATCCCTACAATGAGCAGTTCTTC.